The source of this T cell receptor beta chain is a study of blood T cell repertoires in COVID-19. Overall study: Samples representing acute and convalescent COVID-19 were sourced from the United States, Italy and Spain.

As processed by the authors: Reference gene primer amplification gave nucleated cell count estimates. The method was immunoSEQ multiplex PCR; TCRdb's version includes in-frame clones alone and lacks a portion of them. The DNA gave D and trimming, while V, J and clone size come from that table. The sample lists about 140,000 clones; about 84% were seen once. The CDR3 sequence is 14 residues long. Germline V gives CDR1 SGDLS, CDR2 YYNGEE. Losses at the gene ends were 2 bases for V and 4 bases for J; bases not matched to a gene: 4. The chain couples TRBV9 to TRBJ1-1; 8 bases are shared with TRBD1. Sequencing was done on a sample of PBMCs or T cells enriched from blood (not recorded which). The TCR comes from a woman aged 18-29 years who had been exposed to COVID-19. The CDR3 nucleotides read TGTGCCAGCAGCGTCCTCCAGGGGGCCACTGAAGCTTTCTTT. Encoded protein: CASSVLQGATEAFF.